The 6 T cell receptor beta chains reported below all come from one sample, sequenced in a study of T cell responses to AZD1222 COVID-19 vaccine. Repertoires were generated with immunoSEQ multiplex PCR, while TCRdb's copy carries only in-frame clones and drops some. Seen here are roughly 100,000 clones, roughly 90% observed once, and the top ten hold 5.1%. Sequencing was performed on peripheral blood, taken on day 0 of AZD1222 vaccination. The receptors here all came from an adult in good health.

This clone came up a few times. V is TRBV5-5 and J is TRBJ1-1, with TRBD1 matching over 9 bases. The CDR3 runs to 14 residues. The trim removed 4 bases at V and 0 bases at J, leaving 1 base unmatched. Germline V gene data show CDR1 as SGHKS and CDR2 as YYEKEE (reference sequence). The CDR3 region is CASSRDRVNTEAFF. The CDR3 nucleotides read TGTGCCAGCAGCCGGGACAGGGTGAACACTGAAGCTTTCTTT.

This rearrangement joins TRBV14 to TRBJ2-1; 9 bases match TRBD2. This CDR3 is built from 14 residues. V dropped 3 bases and J dropped 7; count of bases not matched to a gene: 4. Germline loops: CDR1 SGHDN, CDR2 FVKESK. The CDR3 reads CASSQLAGTNEQFF. CDR3 bases: TGTGCCAGCAGCCAGCTAGCGGGAACGAATGAGCAGTTCTTC.

The chain recombines TRBV18 with TRBJ1-3; a weak D match, TRBD1 (5 bases). This CDR3 is 16 amino acids long. Germline V gene data show CDR1 as KGHSH and CDR2 as LQKENI. The ends were cut back, 8 bases at V and 2 bases at J, with 19 bases in the middle. The CDR3 is CASTATMRGAGNTIYF. CDR3 bases: TGTGCCAGCACAGCAACCATGCGGGGGGCTGGAAACACCATATATTTT. Using reference TRBV18 and TRBJ1-3 for the parts outside the CDR3, the full variable domain is NAGVMQNPRHLVRRRGQEARLRCSPMKGHSHVYWYRQLPEEGLKFMVYLQKENIIDESGMPKERFSAEFPKEGPSILRIQQVVRGDSAAYFCASTATMRGAGNTIYFGEGSWLTVV.

The chain recombines TRBV27 with TRBJ1-5; no firm D call. Germline CDR1 MNHEY, CDR2 SMNVEV (reference sequence). V was cut by 2 bases and J by 3 bases, with 8 bases left in between. CDR3 length: 14 residues. The CDR3 DNA is TGTGCCAGCAGTTTAACCGGGTCCAATCAGCCCCAGCATTTT. As protein: CASSLTGSNQPQHF.

V gene TRBV5-1 combines with J gene TRBJ1-5; a weak D match, TRBD1 (5 bases). This CDR3 spans 15 amino acids. Germline V gives CDR1 SGHRS, CDR2 YFSETQ. Trimming removed 2 bases at V and 7 bases at J, with 16 bases between. The CDR3 DNA is TGCGCCAGCAGCTTTGGCCAGGGAACGGGACAGCCCCAGCATTTT. Translating it yields CASSFGQGTGQPQHF.

The rearrangement links TRBV11-2 to TRBJ1-3; D remains unclear. In germline, CDR1 is SGHAT, CDR2 FQNNGV. The V end was cut by 4 bases, the J end by 4 bases, with 17 bases between. This CDR3 comprises 16 residues. CDR3 loop: CASSSGRGQLGNTIYF. As DNA, the CDR3 is TGTGCCAGCAGCTCCGGACGAGGGCAACTAGGAAACACCATATATTTT. Together with reference TRBV11-2 and TRBJ1-3, the CDR3 gives the full variable domain: EAGVAQSPRYKIIEKRQSVAFWCNPISGHATLYWYQQILGQGPKLLIQFQNNGVVDDSQLPKDRFSAERLKGVDSTLKIQPAKLEDSAVYLCASSSGRGQLGNTIYFGEGSWLTVV.